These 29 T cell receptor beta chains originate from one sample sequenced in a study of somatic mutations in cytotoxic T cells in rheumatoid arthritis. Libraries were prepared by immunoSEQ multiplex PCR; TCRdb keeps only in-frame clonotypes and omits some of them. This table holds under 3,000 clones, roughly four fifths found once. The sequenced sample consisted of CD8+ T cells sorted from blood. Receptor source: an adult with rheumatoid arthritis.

The CDR3 spells CASSSLQSLTGPGELFF. DNA for the CDR3: TGTGCCAGCAGTTCGTTACAAAGTTTGACAGGGCCCGGGGAGCTGTTTTTT. This chain joins TRBV27 and TRBJ2-2; TRBD1 agrees at 7 bases. With 4 bases clipped from V and 6 bases from J, the junction kept 14 bases outside the gene matches. In germline, CDR1 is MNHEY, CDR2 SMNVEV (reference sequence). The CDR3 covers 17 residues.

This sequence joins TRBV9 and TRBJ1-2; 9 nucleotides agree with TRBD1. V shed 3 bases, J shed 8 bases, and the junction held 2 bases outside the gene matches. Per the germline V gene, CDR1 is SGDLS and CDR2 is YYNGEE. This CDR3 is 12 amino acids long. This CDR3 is CASSGGQGGYTF. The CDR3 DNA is TGTGCCAGCAGCGGGGGACAGGGAGGCTACACCTTC.

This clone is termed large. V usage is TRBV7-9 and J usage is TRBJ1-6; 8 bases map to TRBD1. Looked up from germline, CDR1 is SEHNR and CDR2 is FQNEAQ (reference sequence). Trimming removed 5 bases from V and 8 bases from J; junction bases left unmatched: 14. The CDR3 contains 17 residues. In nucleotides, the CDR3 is TGTGCCAGCAGCACCCACGAATTGACAGGGGCCCATTCACCCCTCCACTTT. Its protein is CASSTHELTGAHSPLHF. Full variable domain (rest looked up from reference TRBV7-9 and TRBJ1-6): DTGVSQNPRHKITKRGQNVTFRCDPISEHNRLYWYRQTLGQGPEFLTYFQNEAQLEKSRLLSDRFSAERPKGSFSTLEIQRTEQGDSAMYLCASSTHELTGAHSPLHFGNGTRLTVT.

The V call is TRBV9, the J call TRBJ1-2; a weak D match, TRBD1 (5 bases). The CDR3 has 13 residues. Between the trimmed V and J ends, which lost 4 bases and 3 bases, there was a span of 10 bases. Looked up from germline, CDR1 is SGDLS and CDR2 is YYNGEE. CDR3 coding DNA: TGTGCCAGCAGCATTCAGGGCTACTATGGCTACACCTTC. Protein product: CASSIQGYYGYTF.

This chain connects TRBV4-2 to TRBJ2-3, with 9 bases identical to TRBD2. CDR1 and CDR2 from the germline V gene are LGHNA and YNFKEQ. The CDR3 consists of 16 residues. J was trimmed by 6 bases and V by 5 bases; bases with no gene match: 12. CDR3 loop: CASSSPPAGGEDTQYF. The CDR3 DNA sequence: TGTGCCAGCAGCTCCCCCCCAGCGGGGGGAGAGGATACGCAGTATTTT.

For the CDR3, the DNA is TGTGCGACGGCCAGTAGGGGCAATGAGCAGTTCTTC. Translation: CATASRGNEQFF. J is TRBJ2-1 and V is TRBV28; D may be TRBD1 (5 bases). Germline assignment: CDR1 MDHEN and CDR2 SYDVKM. This CDR3 has 12 residues.

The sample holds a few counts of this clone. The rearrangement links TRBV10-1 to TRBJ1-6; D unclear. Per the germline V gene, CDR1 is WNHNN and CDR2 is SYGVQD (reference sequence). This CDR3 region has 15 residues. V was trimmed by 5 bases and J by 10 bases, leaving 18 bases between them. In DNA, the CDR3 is TGCGCCAGCAGTAATTCAACTAGGTTAAGCTCACCCCTCCACTTT. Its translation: CASSNSTRLSSPLHF.

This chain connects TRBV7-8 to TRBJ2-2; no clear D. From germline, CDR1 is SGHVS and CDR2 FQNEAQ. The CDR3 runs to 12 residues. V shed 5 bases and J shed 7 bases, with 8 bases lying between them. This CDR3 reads CASSVTVGELFF. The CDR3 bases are TGTGCCAGCAGCGTGACGGTCGGGGAGCTGTTTTTT.

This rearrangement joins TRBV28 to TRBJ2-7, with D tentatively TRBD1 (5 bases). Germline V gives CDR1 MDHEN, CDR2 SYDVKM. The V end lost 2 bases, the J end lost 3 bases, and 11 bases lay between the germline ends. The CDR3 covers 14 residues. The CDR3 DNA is TGTGCCAGCAGTTTAGAGCAGGGTTTCTACGAGCAGTACTTC. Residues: CASSLEQGFYEQYF.

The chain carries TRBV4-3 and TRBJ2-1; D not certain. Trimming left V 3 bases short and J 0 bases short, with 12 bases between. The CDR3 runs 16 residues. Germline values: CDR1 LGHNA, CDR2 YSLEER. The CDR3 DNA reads TGCGCCAGCAGCCAGGGTTTGGGTGGCTCCTACAATGAGCAGTTCTTC. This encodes CASSQGLGGSYNEQFF.

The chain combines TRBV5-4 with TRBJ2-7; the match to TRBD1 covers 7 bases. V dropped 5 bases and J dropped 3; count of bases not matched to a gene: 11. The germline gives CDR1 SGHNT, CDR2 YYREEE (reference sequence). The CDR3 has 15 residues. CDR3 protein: CASRSGQDMIYEQYF. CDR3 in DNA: TGTGCCAGCAGATCCGGACAGGACATGATCTACGAGCAGTACTTC.

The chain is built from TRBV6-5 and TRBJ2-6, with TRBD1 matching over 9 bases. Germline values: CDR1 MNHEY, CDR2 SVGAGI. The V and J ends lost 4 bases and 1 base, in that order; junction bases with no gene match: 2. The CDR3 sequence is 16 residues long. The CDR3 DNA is TGTGCCAGCAGTTTGGGACAGGGTTCTGGGGCCAACGTCCTGACTTTC. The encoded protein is CASSLGQGSGANVLTF.

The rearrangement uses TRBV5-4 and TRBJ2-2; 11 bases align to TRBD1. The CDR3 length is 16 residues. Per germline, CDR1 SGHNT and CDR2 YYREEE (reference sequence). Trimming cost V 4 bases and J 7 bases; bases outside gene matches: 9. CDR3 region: CASSVDRGHSYGELFF. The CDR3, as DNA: TGTGCCAGCAGCGTGGACAGGGGGCATAGTTACGGGGAGCTGTTTTTT.

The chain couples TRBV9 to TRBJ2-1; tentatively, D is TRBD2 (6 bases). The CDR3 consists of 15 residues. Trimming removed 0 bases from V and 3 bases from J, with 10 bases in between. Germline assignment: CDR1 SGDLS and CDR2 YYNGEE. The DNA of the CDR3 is TGTGCCAGCAGCGTAGGGGTCGGGGGCTACAATGAGCAGTTCTTC. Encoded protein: CASSVGVGGYNEQFF.

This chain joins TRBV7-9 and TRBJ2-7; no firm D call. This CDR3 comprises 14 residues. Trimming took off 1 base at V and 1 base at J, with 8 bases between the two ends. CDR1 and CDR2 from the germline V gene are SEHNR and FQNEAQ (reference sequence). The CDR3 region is CASSLDAISYEQYF. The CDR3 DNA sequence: TGTGCCAGCAGCTTAGACGCGATTTCCTACGAGCAGTACTTC.

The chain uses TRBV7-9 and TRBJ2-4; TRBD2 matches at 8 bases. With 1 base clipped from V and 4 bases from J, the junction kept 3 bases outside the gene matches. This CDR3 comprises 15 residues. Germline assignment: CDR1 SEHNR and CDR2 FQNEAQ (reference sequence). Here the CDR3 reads CASSLGTSGKNIQYF. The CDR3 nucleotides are TGTGCCAGCAGCTTAGGAACTAGCGGAAAAAACATTCAGTACTTC.

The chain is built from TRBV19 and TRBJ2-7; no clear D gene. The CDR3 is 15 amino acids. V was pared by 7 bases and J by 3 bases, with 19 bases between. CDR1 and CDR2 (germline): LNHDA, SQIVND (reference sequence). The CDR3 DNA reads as TGTGCCAGTAATGATCTCGATGGCCCGGGCTACGAGCAGTACTTC. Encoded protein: CASNDLDGPGYEQYF.

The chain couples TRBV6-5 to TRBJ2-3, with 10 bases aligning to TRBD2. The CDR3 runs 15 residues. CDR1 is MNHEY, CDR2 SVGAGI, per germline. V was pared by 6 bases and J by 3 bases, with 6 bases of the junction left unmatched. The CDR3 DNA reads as TGTGCCAGCAGCCTTAGCGGGGGGAAAACAGATACGCAGTATTTT. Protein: CASSLSGGKTDTQYF.

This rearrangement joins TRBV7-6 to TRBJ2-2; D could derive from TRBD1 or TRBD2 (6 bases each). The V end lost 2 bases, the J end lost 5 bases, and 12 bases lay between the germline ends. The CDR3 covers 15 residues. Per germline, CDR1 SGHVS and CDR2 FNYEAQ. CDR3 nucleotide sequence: TGTGCCAGCAGCTTATTCCGGGGGCAAACCGGGGAGCTGTTTTTT. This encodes CASSLFRGQTGELFF.

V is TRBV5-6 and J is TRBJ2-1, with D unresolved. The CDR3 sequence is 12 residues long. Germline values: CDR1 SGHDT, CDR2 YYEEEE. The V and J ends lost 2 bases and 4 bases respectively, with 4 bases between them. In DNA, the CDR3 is TGTGCCAGCAGCTTCGGGTACAATGAGCAGTTCTTC. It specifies CASSFGYNEQFF.

CDR3 sequence (DNA): TGTGCCAGCAGCCAAGAACTAGCGGGGGGGCCCTACGAGCAGTACTTC. Encoded protein: CASSQELAGGPYEQYF. This chain joins TRBV4-2 and TRBJ2-7; 13 bases agree with TRBD2. Germline trimming cut 0 bases from V and 2 bases from J; bases unmatched to any gene: 1. In germline, CDR1 is LGHNA, CDR2 YNFKEQ. The CDR3 contains 16 residues.

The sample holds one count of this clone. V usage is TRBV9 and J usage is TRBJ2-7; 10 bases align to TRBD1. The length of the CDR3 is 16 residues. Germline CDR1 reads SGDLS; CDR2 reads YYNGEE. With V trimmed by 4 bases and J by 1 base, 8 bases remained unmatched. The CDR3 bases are TGTGCCAGCAGCTTAACGCCGGGACAGGGGTCCTACGAGCAGTACTTC. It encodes CASSLTPGQGSYEQYF.

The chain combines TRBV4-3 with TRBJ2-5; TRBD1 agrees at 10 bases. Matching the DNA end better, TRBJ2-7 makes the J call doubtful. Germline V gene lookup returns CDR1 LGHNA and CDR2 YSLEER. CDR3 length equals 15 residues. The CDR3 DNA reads TGCGCCAGCAGCCTCAGACAGGGGGCCTCCTACGAGCAGTACTTC. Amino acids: CASSLRQGASYEQYF.

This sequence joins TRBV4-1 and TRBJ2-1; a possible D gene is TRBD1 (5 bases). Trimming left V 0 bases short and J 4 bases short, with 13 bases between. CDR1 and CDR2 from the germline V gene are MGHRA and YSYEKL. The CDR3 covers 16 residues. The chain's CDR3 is CASSQDAGPSYNEQFF. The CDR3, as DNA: TGCGCCAGCAGCCAAGACGCAGGGCCGAGTTACAATGAGCAGTTCTTC.

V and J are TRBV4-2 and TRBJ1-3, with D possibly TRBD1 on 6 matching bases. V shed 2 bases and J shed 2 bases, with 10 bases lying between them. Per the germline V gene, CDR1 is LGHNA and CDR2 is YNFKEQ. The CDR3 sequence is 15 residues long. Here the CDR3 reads CASSQTQGTGNTIYF. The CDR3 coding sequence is TGTGCCAGCAGCCAAACGCAGGGGACTGGAAACACCATATATTTT.

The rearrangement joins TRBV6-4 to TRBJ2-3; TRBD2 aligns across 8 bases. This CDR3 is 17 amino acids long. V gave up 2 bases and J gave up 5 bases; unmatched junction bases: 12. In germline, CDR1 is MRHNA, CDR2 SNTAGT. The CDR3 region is CASSDTGPGGGRDTQYF. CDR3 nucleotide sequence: TGTGCCAGCAGTGACACGGGCCCGGGGGGGGGCCGAGATACGCAGTATTTT.

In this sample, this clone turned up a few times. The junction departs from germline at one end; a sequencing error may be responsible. CDR3 in amino acids: CASRLDRDPFSNQPQHF. The CDR3 DNA reads as TGTGCCAGCAGATTGGACAGGGACCCTTTTAGCAATCAGCCCCAGCATTTT. The chain employs TRBV5-6 and TRBJ1-5; 8 positions agree with TRBD1. This CDR3 has 17 residues. Germline CDR1 and CDR2: SGHDT and YYEEEE.

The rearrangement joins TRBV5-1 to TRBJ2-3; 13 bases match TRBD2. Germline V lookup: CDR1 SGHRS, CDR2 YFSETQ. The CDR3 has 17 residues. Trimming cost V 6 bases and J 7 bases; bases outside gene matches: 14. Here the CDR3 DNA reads TGCGCCAGCAAGCCGACGCCACTAGCGGGGGGGCCATATACGCAGTATTTT. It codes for CASKPTPLAGGPYTQYF.

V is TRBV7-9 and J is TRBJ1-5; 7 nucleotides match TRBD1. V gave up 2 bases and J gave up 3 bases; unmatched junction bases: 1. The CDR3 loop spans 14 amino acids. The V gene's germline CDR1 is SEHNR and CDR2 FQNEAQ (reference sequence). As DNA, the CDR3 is TGTGCCAGCAGCTTACAGGGGGACAATCAGCCCCAGCATTTT. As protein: CASSLQGDNQPQHF.